The 21 T cell receptor beta chains listed next were all sequenced from one sample in a study of blood T cell repertoires in COVID-19. TCRdb keeps only in-frame clones here, not all; method: immunoSEQ multiplex PCR. Of under 450,000 clones detected, 75% to 90% appear once; the ten largest clones hold about 4.8%. Material for sequencing was PBMCs or T cells enriched from blood (not recorded which). These receptors came from a woman aged 50 to 60 who had recovered from COVID-19.

The chain is built from TRBV2 and TRBJ2-4; TRBD2 matches at 8 bases. After removal of 8 bases from V and 1 base from J, the junction contained 10 bases not matched to a gene. The CDR3 has 16 amino acids. Germline CDR1 SNHLY, CDR2 FYNNEI. CDR3: CASSGGLRGAKNIQYF. As DNA, the CDR3 is TGTGCCAGCTCGGGGGGGCTGCGCGGTGCCAAAAACATTCAGTACTTC.

The chain joins TRBV7-2 to TRBJ2-1, with a weak D call TRBD2 (6 bases). V gave up 3 bases and J gave up 5 bases, with 11 bases separating them. There are 14 residues in the CDR3. Germline V CDR1 and CDR2: SGHTA, FQGNSA. The chain's CDR3 is CASSLGLSHNEQFF. CDR3 DNA: TGTGCCAGCAGCTTGGGACTTAGCCACAATGAGCAGTTCTTC.

V usage is TRBV30 and J usage is TRBJ1-6; maybe TRBD1 (6 bases). Deletions cut 3 bases from V and 8 bases from J, with 20 bases between. This CDR3 is 16 amino acids long. Germline V gives CDR1 GTSNPN, CDR2 SVGIG (reference sequence). The CDR3 DNA is TGTGCCTGGAGCGCCTCCAGGGGCAGAAGTTATTCACCCCTCCACTTT. Translating it yields CAWSASRGRSYSPLHF.

The chain joins TRBV11-3 to TRBJ2-3, with 9 bases lining up with TRBD2. Germline CDR1 and CDR2: SGHNT and YENEEA. V dropped 6 bases and J dropped 0; count of bases not matched to a gene: 10. CDR3 length equals 17 residues. The CDR3 nucleotides are TGTGCCAGCAGTCCTCGGTCCCTAGCGGGGAGCACAGATACGCAGTATTTT. Translation: CASSPRSLAGSTDTQYF.

V is TRBV7-9 and J is TRBJ2-1; no definite D call. CDR3 size: 14 residues. CDR1 is SEHNR, CDR2 FQNEAQ, per germline (reference sequence). V was trimmed by 3 bases and J by 9 bases, leaving 15 bases between them. CDR3 loop: CASSLATIRGEQFF. The CDR3 DNA follows: TGTGCCAGCAGCTTGGCTACTATTCGCGGTGAGCAGTTCTTC.

The chain recombines TRBV5-4 with TRBJ2-7, with D possibly being TRBD2 (5 bases). Germline V gene sequence: CDR1 SGHNT, CDR2 YYREEE (reference sequence). V dropped 7 bases and J dropped 1 base, with 15 bases sitting between them. CDR3 length: 14 amino acids. CDR3 in amino acids: CASGKDGGSYEQYF. CDR3 bases: TGTGCCAGCGGAAAGGACGGAGGATCCTACGAGCAGTACTTC.

This chain joins TRBV7-2 and TRBJ2-6; TRBD2 matches 10 bases. The length of the CDR3 is 18 residues. The V and J ends lost 5 bases and 0 bases, in that order; junction bases with no gene match: 7. Germline V gene data show CDR1 as SGHTA and CDR2 as FQGNSA. CDR3 DNA sequence: TGTGCCAGCAGCCATCGACTAGCGGGTGTCTCTGGGGCCAACGTCCTGACTTTC. This codes for CASSHRLAGVSGANVLTF.

The V and J genes are TRBV2 and TRBJ1-2, with a weak D call TRBD1 (6 bases). CDR1 and CDR2 from the germline V gene are SNHLY and FYNNEI. Trimming left V 4 bases short and J 8 bases short, with 17 bases between. The CDR3 has 14 residues. The CDR3, as DNA: TGTGCCAGCAGTGCTGATGGACAGCCCGGGGGCTACACCTTC. Amino acids: CASSADGQPGGYTF.

The rearrangement links TRBV18 to TRBJ1-2, with 8 bases lining up with TRBD1. The CDR3 extends over 15 amino acids. The junction had 10 bases not matched to a gene; V was cut back by 6 bases and J by 4 bases. The germline V gene has CDR1 KGHSH and CDR2 LQKENI. CDR3 in amino acids: CASSLNRQGFYGYTF. CDR3 sequence (DNA): TGTGCCAGCTCCCTTAATAGACAGGGGTTCTATGGCTACACCTTC.

The rearrangement links TRBV19 to TRBJ1-3; no clear D gene. Trimming removed 7 bases at V and 4 bases at J, with 11 bases between. This CDR3 contains 13 residues. Germline V gene lookup returns CDR1 LNHDA and CDR2 SQIVND (reference sequence). The CDR3 DNA reads TGTGCCAGTACCTCCTTTACAGGAAACACCATATATTTT. Translating it yields CASTSFTGNTIYF.

This sequence joins TRBV7-9 and TRBJ2-5; maybe TRBD1 (6 bases). In germline, CDR1 is SEHNR, CDR2 FQNEAQ (reference sequence). The CDR3 is 12 amino acids. Trimming took 7 bases from V and 2 from J, leaving 8 bases between them. CDR3 nucleotides: TGTGCCAGCACCGGACAGCAAGAGACCCAGTACTTC. This gives the protein CASTGQQETQYF.

This sequence joins TRBV13 and TRBJ1-1, with TRBD1 identical over 7 bases. The CDR3 length is 15 residues. The germline gives CDR1 PRHDT, CDR2 FYEKMQ (reference sequence). With 2 bases clipped from V and 5 bases from J, the junction kept 8 bases outside the gene matches. CDR3 sequence: CASSLRGQFGTEAFF. The CDR3 DNA sequence: TGTGCCAGCAGCTTACGGGGACAGTTCGGAACTGAAGCTTTCTTT.

The chain combines TRBV4-3 with TRBJ1-2; no clear D. The V gene's germline CDR1 is LGHNA and CDR2 YSLEER. The CDR3 runs 16 residues. Trimming took 0 bases from V and 0 from J, leaving 11 bases between them. In DNA, the CDR3 is TGCGCCAGCAGCCAAGACTTCGTGACTACTAACTATGGCTACACCTTC. The encoded protein is CASSQDFVTTNYGYTF.

This sequence joins TRBV29-1 and TRBJ1-4; the D is unclear. The CDR3 contains 13 residues. Looked up from germline, CDR1 is SQVTM and CDR2 is ANQGSEA. The V gene lost 6 bases and the J gene lost 0 bases, with 8 bases spanning the gap. The CDR3 nucleotides are TGCAGCGTCGCGATTTCAACTAATGAAAAACTGTTTTTT. This gives the protein CSVAISTNEKLFF.

This clone was counted many times. The chain uses TRBV6-4 and TRBJ2-5; 12 nucleotides line up with TRBD2. This CDR3 is built from 18 residues. The V segment lost 2 bases and the J segment 5 bases; nucleotides outside the gene matches: 12. Germline V gene lookup returns CDR1 MRHNA and CDR2 SNTAGT. DNA for the CDR3: TGTGCCAGCAGTGACGGCCTCGGACTAGCGGGGTGTCGGGAGACCCAGTACTTC. It yields the protein CASSDGLGLAGCRETQYF.

V is TRBV6-6 and J is TRBJ1-2; the match to TRBD1 covers 9 bases. The trim removed 4 bases at V and 3 bases at J, leaving 6 bases unmatched. The CDR3 contains 15 residues. Germline CDR1 MNHNY, CDR2 SVGAGI (reference sequence). The CDR3 here is CASSSPTGGDYGYTF. The CDR3 DNA reads as TGTGCCAGCAGTTCCCCGACAGGGGGGGACTATGGCTACACCTTC.

V usage is TRBV4-1 and J usage is TRBJ2-7, with 7 bases fitting TRBD1. In germline, CDR1 is MGHRA, CDR2 YSYEKL. The CDR3 loop spans 14 amino acids. J gave up 5 bases and V 0 bases, and 4 bases lay outside the gene matches. CDR3 loop: CASSQEGRGNEQYF. CDR3 nucleotides: TGCGCCAGCAGCCAAGAGGGCAGGGGGAACGAGCAGTACTTC.

The chain combines TRBV21-1 with TRBJ1-1. TRBV21-1 is reported as a pseudogene. CDR3 length equals 14 residues. The CDR3 region is CASSRNLGGTEAFF. Written as DNA, the CDR3 is TGTGCCAGCAGCAGGAACCTCGGAGGCACTGAAGCTTTCTTT.

This chain links TRBV2 with TRBJ1-3; TRBD1 agrees at 10 bases. Germline values: CDR1 SNHLY, CDR2 FYNNEI. Unmatched junction bases numbered 8, after V lost 5 bases and J lost 4 bases. The CDR3 contains 16 residues. CDR3 in amino acids: CASSPRDRGPGNTIYF. CDR3 sequence (DNA): TGTGCCAGCAGTCCACGGGACAGGGGCCCGGGAAACACCATATATTTT.

V and J are TRBV2 and TRBJ1-2; maybe TRBD1 (5 bases). V lost 7 bases to trimming and J lost 3 bases, with 12 bases between them. CDR3 size: 13 residues. The germline V gene encodes CDR1 SNHLY and CDR2 FYNNEI. The CDR3 here is CASIDSIDYGYTF. CDR3 nucleotides: TGTGCCAGCATCGACAGTATTGACTATGGCTACACCTTC.

V usage is TRBV5-1 and J usage is TRBJ1-6; the D gene is possibly TRBD1 (5 bases). V was trimmed by 0 bases and J by 6 bases, leaving 10 bases between them. Per the germline V gene, CDR1 is SGHRS and CDR2 is YFSETQ. The CDR3 runs to 15 residues. The CDR3 loop reads CASSLVQGINSPLHF. In DNA, the CDR3 is TGCGCCAGCAGCTTGGTGCAGGGTATTAATTCACCCCTCCACTTT.